The 20 T cell receptor beta chains listed next were all sequenced from one sample in a study of CD8 T cells in ankylosing spondylitis. Using its own MiXCR run on the 5' RACE reads, TCRdb lists one record per CDR3 protein. In the table there are 200,000 to 250,000 distinct CDR3 sequences, around 18% of which are singletons. Regarding the study as a whole: Blood from ankylosing spondylitis patients appeared to carry a characteristic roughly 8-variant TCR beta motif.

Their antigens are not known. What was sequenced was blood, either unsorted or a sorted T cell fraction (not recorded which). The receptor source for this set is a male donor with ankylosing spondylitis.

The CDR3 DNA is TGCGCCAGCAGCCTCTCTAGGAATGTCGGCTACACCTTC. This codes for CASSLSRNVGYTF. This rearrangement joins TRBV4-1 to TRBJ1-2, with D unresolved. This CDR3 has 13 residues. CDR1 and CDR2 from the germline V gene are MGHRA and YSYEKL. With 4 bases removed from V and 8 bases from J, the gap between germline ends came to 14 bases.

This clonotype has a handful of counts. The CDR3 reads CASSIGGGSEAFF. The CDR3 DNA is TGTGCCAGTAGTATAGGGGGCGGCTCTGAAGCTTTCTTT. J is TRBJ1-1 and V is TRBV19; possibly TRBD1 for D (5 bases). The length of the CDR3 is 13 residues. The germline V gene encodes CDR1 LNHDA and CDR2 SQIVND (reference sequence). V was pared by 1 base and J by 6 bases, with 9 bases between.

This clonotype occurred a few times. The chain links TRBV20-1 to TRBJ2-3; D remains unclear. Germline assignment: CDR1 DFQATT and CDR2 SNEGSKA (reference sequence). This CDR3 contains 18 residues. Trimming removed 6 bases from V and 2 bases from J, with 27 bases in between. The CDR3: CSAHPARYTLGDTDTQYF. DNA for the CDR3: TGCAGTGCCCATCCGGCCCGGTACACCCTTGGGGACACAGATACGCAGTATTTT.

The sample holds many counts of this clonotype. V usage is TRBV4-1 and J usage is TRBJ1-5; 7 bases agree with TRBD1. Trimming cost V 4 bases and J 4 bases; bases outside gene matches: 7. Germline CDR1 MGHRA, CDR2 YSYEKL. CDR3 length equals 15 residues. The CDR3 nucleotides read TGCGCCAGCAGCCGAGGGGGCGAAGTAAATCAGCCCCAGCATTTT. Its translation: CASSRGGEVNQPQHF.

This clonotype was recorded a few times. The V gene is TRBV19, the J gene TRBJ2-1; TRBD2 aligns across 13 bases. This CDR3 spans 15 amino acids. Unmatched junction bases numbered 3, after V lost 6 bases and J lost 4 bases. The germline V gene encodes CDR1 LNHDA and CDR2 SQIVND (reference sequence). The DNA for the CDR3 is TGTGCCAGTAGGGGACTAGCGGGACTATACAATGAGCAGTTCTTC. It encodes CASRGLAGLYNEQFF.

This clonotype turned up a few times. This rearrangement joins TRBV28 to TRBJ2-6; 8 bases are a match to TRBD1. This CDR3 comprises 18 residues. Germline CDR1 reads MDHEN; CDR2 reads SYDVKM. The V and J ends lost 3 bases and 4 bases, in that order; junction bases with no gene match: 11. The chain's CDR3 is CASSFVGAGGAGANVLTF. CDR3 DNA sequence: TGTGCCAGCAGTTTTGTCGGGGCAGGGGGCGCAGGGGCCAACGTCCTGACTTTC.

This clonotype was detected many times. The V gene is TRBV9, the J gene TRBJ2-7; D possibly corresponds to TRBD1 (6 bases). The CDR3 has 14 amino acids. Between the trimmed V and J ends, which lost 0 bases and 2 bases, there was a span of 9 bases. The V gene's germline CDR1 is SGDLS and CDR2 YYNGEE. In DNA, the CDR3 is TGTGCCAGCAGCGTAGGAGGGGGACCCTACGAGCAGTACTTC. Protein sequence: CASSVGGGPYEQYF.

This clonotype was observed a handful of times. This sequence joins TRBV7-6 and TRBJ2-1, with D tentatively TRBD2 (6 bases). CDR3 length equals 15 residues. Germline values: CDR1 SGHVS, CDR2 FNYEAQ. Trimming pared 4 bases from V and 7 bases from J, leaving 17 bases between. The CDR3 here is CASSSLGTSFNEQFF. CDR3 in DNA: TGTGCCAGCAGCTCCCTCGGGACTTCTTTTAATGAGCAGTTCTTC.

This clonotype appeared a few times. The V gene is TRBV7-9, the J gene TRBJ1-4; no clear D. The CDR3 contains 17 residues. The germline V and J ends were trimmed by 5 bases and 8 bases, with 24 bases remaining between them. Germline V gene data show CDR1 as SEHNR and CDR2 as FQNEAQ (reference sequence). The CDR3 here is CASSRTEAAGGGEKLFF. The CDR3 nucleotides are TGTGCCAGCAGCCGAACAGAGGCGGCAGGCGGAGGAGAAAAACTGTTTTTT.

The genes are TRBV7-6 and TRBJ2-3; possible D gene TRBD2, 5 bases. V lost 5 bases and J 1 base, leaving 13 bases between the germline ends. This CDR3 is built from 15 residues. Germline-derived CDR1 and CDR2 are SGHVS and FNYEAQ. CDR3 amino acids: CASSAYSEGTDTQYF. As DNA, the CDR3 is TGTGCCAGCAGCGCCTATAGCGAGGGCACAGATACGCAGTATTTT.

CDR3 region: CASSDLPAAAFF. In DNA form, the CDR3 reads TGTGCCAGCAGCGACCTACCAGCTGCAGCTTTCTTT. V is TRBV28 and J is TRBJ1-1; D gene uncertain. CDR1 and CDR2 (germline): MDHEN, SYDVKM. V was pared by 6 bases and J by 10 bases, with 15 bases between. This CDR3 is 12 amino acids long.

This clonotype has only a few counts. The genes are TRBV29-1 and TRBJ1-1; possible D gene TRBD1, 6 bases. Germline V gene sequence: CDR1 SQVTM, CDR2 ANQGSEA. With 4 bases removed from V and 3 bases from J, the gap between germline ends came to 12 bases. This CDR3 contains 13 residues. CDR3 region: CSVVGGLDTEAFF. The CDR3 region has the DNA TGCAGCGTTGTAGGGGGGCTAGACACTGAAGCTTTCTTT. The full variable domain, in which reference TRBV29-1 and TRBJ1-1 provide the parts outside the CDR3, is SAVISQKPSRDICQRGTSLTIQCQVDSQVTMMFWYRQQPGQSLTLIATANQGSEATYESGFVIDKFPISRPNLTFSTLTVSNMSPEDSSIYLCSVVGGLDTEAFFGQGTRLTVV.

J is TRBJ2-2 and V is TRBV5-1; 9 bases align to TRBD1. This CDR3 contains 16 residues. J lost 3 bases, V lost 4 bases, and 7 bases had no gene match. CDR1 is SGHRS, CDR2 YFSETQ, per germline. In nucleotides, the CDR3 is TGCGCCAGCAGCCTGTATGGGACAGGGTACACCGGGGAGCTGTTTTTT. As protein: CASSLYGTGYTGELFF.

In this sample, this clonotype turned up a few times. The chain recombines TRBV6-5 with TRBJ1-2; the D gene is possibly TRBD1 (6 bases). This CDR3 has 14 amino acids. V gave up 2 bases and J gave up 5 bases, with 12 bases separating them. The germline V gene has CDR1 MNHEY and CDR2 SVGAGI. This CDR3 is CASSYQGRQYGYTF. CDR3 DNA sequence: TGTGCCAGCAGTTACCAGGGGCGGCAATATGGCTACACCTTC.

This clonotype occurred a few times. The CDR3 here is CASSQASVGPYEQYF. In DNA, the CDR3 is TGTGCCAGCAGCCAAGCTAGCGTGGGGCCCTACGAGCAGTACTTC. V is TRBV4-2 and J is TRBJ2-7; TRBD2 might be the D (6 bases). Trimming stripped 1 base from V and 2 bases from J, with 12 bases between. The V gene's germline CDR1 is LGHNA and CDR2 YNFKEQ. The CDR3 is 15 residues long.

This chain uses TRBV13 with TRBJ1-1; weak D call: TRBD1 (6 bases). Trimming took off 8 bases at V and 2 bases at J, with 15 bases between the two ends. This CDR3 is 14 amino acids long. Germline V gives CDR1 PRHDT, CDR2 FYEKMQ (reference sequence). Here the CDR3 DNA reads TGTGCCAGCCACCCCGAGACAGGCAACACTGAAGCTTTCTTT. Its translation: CASHPETGNTEAFF.

The chain uses TRBV20-1 and TRBJ2-7; D is undetermined. V was clipped by 3 bases and J by 5 bases, with 14 bases between them. This CDR3 comprises 13 residues. Germline CDR1 and CDR2: DFQATT and SNEGSKA (reference sequence). The CDR3, as DNA: TGCAGTGCTAGGACACGTTCCGGTCACGAGCAGTACTTC. It encodes CSARTRSGHEQYF.

The rearrangement uses TRBV20-1 and TRBJ2-7; 8 nucleotides agree with TRBD2. CDR3 length: 14 amino acids. J lost 2 bases, V lost 3 bases, and 6 bases had no gene match. In germline, CDR1 is DFQATT, CDR2 SNEGSKA (reference sequence). The CDR3 sequence: CSARTAGATYEQYF. The CDR3 DNA reads as TGCAGTGCTAGGACAGCGGGAGCGACCTACGAGCAGTACTTC.

In this sample, this clonotype turned up many times. The chain links TRBV7-8 to TRBJ2-3, with D unclear. This CDR3 comprises 13 residues. From germline, CDR1 is SGHVS and CDR2 FQNEAQ. With 4 bases removed from V and 6 bases from J, the gap between germline ends came to 11 bases. CDR3 DNA: TGTGCCAGCAGCTCCCTATATGGGGATACGCAGTATTTT. This gives the protein CASSSLYGDTQYF. Variable domain in full (rest from reference TRBV7-8 and TRBJ2-3): GAGVSQSPRYKVAKRGQDVALRCDPISGHVSLFWYQQALGQGPEFLTYFQNEAQLDKSGLPSDRFFAERPEGSVSTLKIQRTQQEDSAVYLCASSSLYGDTQYFGPGTRLTVL.

The rearrangement links TRBV7-2 to TRBJ2-1; 10 bases are shared with TRBD2. The CDR3 covers 16 residues. The germline V gene has CDR1 SGHTA and CDR2 FQGNSA. J lost 2 bases, V lost 6 bases, and 7 bases had no gene match. The CDR3 sequence: CASSLSSGRAYNEQFF. The CDR3 bases are TGTGCCAGCAGTTTATCGAGCGGGAGGGCCTACAATGAGCAGTTCTTC. Based on the CDR3 plus reference TRBV7-2 and TRBJ2-1, the full variable domain is GAGVSQSPSNKVTEKGKDVELRCDPISGHTALYWYRQSLGQGLEFLIYFQGNSAPDKSGLPSDRFSAERTGGSVSTLTIQRTQQEDSAVYLCASSLSSGRAYNEQFFGPGTRLTVL.